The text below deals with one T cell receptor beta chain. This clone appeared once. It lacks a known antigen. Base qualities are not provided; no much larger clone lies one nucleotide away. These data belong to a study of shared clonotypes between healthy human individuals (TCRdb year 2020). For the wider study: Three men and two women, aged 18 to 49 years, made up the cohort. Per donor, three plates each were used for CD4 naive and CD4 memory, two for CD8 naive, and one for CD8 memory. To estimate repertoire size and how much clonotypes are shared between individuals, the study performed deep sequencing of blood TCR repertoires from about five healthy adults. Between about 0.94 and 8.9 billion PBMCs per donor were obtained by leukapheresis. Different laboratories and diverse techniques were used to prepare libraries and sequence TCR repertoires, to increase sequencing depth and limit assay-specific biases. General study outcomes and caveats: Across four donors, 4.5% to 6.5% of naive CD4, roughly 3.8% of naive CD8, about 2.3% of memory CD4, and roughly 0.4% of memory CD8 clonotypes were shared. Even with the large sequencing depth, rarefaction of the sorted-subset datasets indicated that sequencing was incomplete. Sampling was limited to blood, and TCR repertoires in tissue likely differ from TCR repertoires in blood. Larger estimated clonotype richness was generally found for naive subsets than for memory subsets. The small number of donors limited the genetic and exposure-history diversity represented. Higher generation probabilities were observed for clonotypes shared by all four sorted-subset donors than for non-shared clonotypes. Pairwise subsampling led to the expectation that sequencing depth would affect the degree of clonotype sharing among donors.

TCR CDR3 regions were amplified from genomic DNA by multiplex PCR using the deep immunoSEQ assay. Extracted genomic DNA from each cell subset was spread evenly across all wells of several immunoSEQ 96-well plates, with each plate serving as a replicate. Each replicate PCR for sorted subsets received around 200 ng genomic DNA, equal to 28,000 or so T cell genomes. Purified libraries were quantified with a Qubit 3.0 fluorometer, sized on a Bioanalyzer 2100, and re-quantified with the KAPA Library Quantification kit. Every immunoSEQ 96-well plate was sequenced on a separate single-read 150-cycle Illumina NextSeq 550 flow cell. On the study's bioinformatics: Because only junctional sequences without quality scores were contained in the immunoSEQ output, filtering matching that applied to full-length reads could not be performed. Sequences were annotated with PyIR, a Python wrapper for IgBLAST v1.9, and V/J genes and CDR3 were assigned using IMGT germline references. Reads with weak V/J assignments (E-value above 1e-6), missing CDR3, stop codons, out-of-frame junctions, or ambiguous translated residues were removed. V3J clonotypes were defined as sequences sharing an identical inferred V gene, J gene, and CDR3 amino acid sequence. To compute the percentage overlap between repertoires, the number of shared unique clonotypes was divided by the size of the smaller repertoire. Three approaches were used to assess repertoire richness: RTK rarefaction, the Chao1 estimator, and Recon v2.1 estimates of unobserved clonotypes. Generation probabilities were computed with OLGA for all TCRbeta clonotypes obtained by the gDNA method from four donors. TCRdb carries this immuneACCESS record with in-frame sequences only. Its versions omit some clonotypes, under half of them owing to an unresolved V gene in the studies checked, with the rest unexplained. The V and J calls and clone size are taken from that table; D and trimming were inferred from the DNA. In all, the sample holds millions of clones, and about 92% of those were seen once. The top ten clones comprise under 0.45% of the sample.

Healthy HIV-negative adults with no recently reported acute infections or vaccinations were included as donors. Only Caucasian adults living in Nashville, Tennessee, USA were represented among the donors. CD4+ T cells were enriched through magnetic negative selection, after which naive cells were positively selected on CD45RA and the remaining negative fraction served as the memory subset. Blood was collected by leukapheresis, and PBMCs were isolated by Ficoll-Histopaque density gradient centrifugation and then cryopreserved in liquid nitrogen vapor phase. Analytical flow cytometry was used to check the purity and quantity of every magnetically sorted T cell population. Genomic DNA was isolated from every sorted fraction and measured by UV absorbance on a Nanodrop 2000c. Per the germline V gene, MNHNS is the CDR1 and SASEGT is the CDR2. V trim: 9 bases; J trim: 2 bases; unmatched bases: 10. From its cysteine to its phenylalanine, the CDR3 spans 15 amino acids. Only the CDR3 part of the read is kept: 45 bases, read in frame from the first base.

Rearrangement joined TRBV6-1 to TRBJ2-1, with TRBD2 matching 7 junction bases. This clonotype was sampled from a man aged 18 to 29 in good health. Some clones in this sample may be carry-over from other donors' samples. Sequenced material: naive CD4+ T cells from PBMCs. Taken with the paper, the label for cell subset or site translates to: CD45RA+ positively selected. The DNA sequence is TGTGCCAGTTCGGAGAGTGGGACTACCTACAATGAGCAGTTCTTC. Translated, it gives CASSESGTTYNEQFF.